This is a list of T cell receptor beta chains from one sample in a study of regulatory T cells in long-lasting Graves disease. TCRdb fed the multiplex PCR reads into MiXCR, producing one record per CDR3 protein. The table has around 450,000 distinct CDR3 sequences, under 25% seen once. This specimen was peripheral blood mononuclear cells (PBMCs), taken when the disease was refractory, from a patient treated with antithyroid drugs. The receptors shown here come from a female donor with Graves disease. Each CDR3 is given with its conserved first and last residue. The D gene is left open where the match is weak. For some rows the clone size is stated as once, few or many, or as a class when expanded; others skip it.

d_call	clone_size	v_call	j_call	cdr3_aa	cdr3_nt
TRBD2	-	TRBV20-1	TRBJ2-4	CSASLAGEPSDENIQYF	TGCAGTGCTTCTCTAGCGGGGGAGCCCTCCGATGAAAACATTCAGTACTTC
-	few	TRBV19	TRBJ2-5	CASRDEETQYF	TGTGCCAGTAGGGATGAAGAGACCCAGTACTTC
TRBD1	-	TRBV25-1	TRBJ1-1	CASRGDRLGTEAFF	TGTGCCAGCAGGGGGGACAGGCTAGGTACTGAAGCTTTCTTT
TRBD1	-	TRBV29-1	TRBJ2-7	CSVEQGDRGHEQYF	TGCAGCGTTGAACAGGGGGACAGGGGCCACGAGCAGTACTTC
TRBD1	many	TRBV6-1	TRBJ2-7	CASSPEQGSPSYEQYF	TGTGCCAGCAGTCCCGAACAGGGGTCTCCCTCCTACGAGCAGTACTTC
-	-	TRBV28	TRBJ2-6	CASSFPQSSGANVLTF	TGTGCCAGCAGTTTCCCCCAGAGCTCTGGGGCCAACGTCCTGACTTTC
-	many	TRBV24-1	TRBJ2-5	CATSDLVRETQYF	TGTGCCACCAGTGATTTGGTGCGAGAGACCCAGTACTTC
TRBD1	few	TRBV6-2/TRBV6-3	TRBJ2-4	CASSPGQGGIQYF	TGTGCCAGCAGTCCAGGACAGGGGGGCATTCAGTACTTC
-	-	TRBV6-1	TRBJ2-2	CASNRAGSANTGELFF	TGTGCCAGCAACAGAGCGGGCAGCGCGAACACCGGGGAGCTGTTTTTT
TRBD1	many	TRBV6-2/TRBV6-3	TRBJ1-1	CASSYDRVTEAFF	TGTGCCAGCAGTTACGACAGGGTGACTGAAGCTTTCTTT
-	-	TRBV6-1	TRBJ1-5	CASSKRSIYNQPQHF	TGTGCCAGCAGTAAAAGGAGCATCTACAATCAGCCCCAGCATTTT
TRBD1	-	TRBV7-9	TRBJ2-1	CASSPSGGQGVNEQFF	TGTGCCAGCAGCCCGTCGGGAGGACAGGGGGTTAATGAGCAGTTCTTC
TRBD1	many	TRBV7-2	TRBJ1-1	CASSFRDRDTEAFF	TGTGCCAGCAGCTTTCGGGACAGAGACACTGAAGCTTTCTTT
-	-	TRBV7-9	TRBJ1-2	CASSAGHAGYTF	TGTGCCAGCAGCGCAGGACACGCGGGCTACACCTTC
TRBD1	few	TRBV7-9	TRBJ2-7	CASTTNRGWDEQYF	TGTGCCAGCACTACCAACAGGGGTTGGGACGAGCAGTACTTC
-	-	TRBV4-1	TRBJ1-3	CASSQVQISGNTIYF	TGCGCCAGCAGCCAAGTTCAGATCTCTGGAAACACCATATATTTT
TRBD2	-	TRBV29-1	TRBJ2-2	CSVVKLAGGSNTGELFF	TGCAGCGTCGTCAAGCTAGCGGGGGGTTCGAACACCGGGGAGCTGTTTTTT
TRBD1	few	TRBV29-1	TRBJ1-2	CSVDSGTGDYGYTF	TGCAGCGTTGACTCCGGGACAGGGGATTATGGCTACACCTTC
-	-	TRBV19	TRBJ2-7	CASRARGIYEQYF	TGTGCCAGTAGGGCCAGGGGAATCTACGAGCAGTACTTC
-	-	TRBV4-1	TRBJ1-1	CASSQPQLGDTEAFF	TGCGCCAGCAGCCAACCTCAGTTGGGGGATACTGAAGCTTTCTTT
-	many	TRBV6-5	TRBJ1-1	CASSYWVSAFF	TGTGCCAGCAGTTACTGGGTCTCGGCTTTCTTT
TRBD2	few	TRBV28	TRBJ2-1	CASSDTSGVYNEQFF	TGTGCCAGCAGCGATACTAGCGGGGTCTACAATGAGCAGTTCTTC
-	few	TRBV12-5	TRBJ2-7	CASGLTEAVGFYEQYF	TGTGCTAGTGGTTTGACAGAGGCAGTAGGCTTCTACGAGCAGTACTTC
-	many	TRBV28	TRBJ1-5	CASMEGDQPQHF	TGTGCCAGCATGGAAGGGGATCAGCCCCAGCATTTT
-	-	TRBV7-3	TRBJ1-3	CASSLTGNSGNTIYF	TGTGCCAGCAGCTTAACGGGGAACTCTGGAAACACCATATATTTT
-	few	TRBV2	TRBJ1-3	CASMWGPGNTIYF	TGTGCCAGCATGTGGGGGCCTGGAAACACCATATATTTT
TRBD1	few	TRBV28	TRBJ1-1	CASSTADRGSEAFF	TGTGCCAGCAGCACTGCCGACAGGGGCAGTGAAGCTTTCTTT
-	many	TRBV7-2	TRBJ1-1	CASSLDAGGMNTEAFF	TGTGCCAGCAGCTTAGACGCCGGGGGAATGAACACTGAAGCTTTCTTT
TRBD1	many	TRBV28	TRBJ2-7	CASSSQQGLRHEQYF	TGTGCCAGCAGTTCGCAACAGGGGCTCCGCCACGAGCAGTACTTC
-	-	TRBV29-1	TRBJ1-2	CSVMGNYGYTF	TGCAGCGTAATGGGAAACTATGGCTACACCTTC
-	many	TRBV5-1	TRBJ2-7	CASSLGDRRGDEQYF	TGCGCCAGCAGCTTGGGGGACCGACGGGGAGACGAGCAGTACTTC
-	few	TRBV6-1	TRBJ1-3	CASSGLDRNTIYF	TGTGCCAGCAGTGGCCTTGACAGAAACACCATATATTTT
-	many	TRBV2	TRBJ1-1	CASSAQGRDTEAFF	TGTGCCAGCAGTGCTCAGGGAAGGGACACTGAAGCTTTCTTT
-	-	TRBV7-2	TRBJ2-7	CASSLGGGHAYEQYF	TGTGCCAGCAGCTTGGGAGGAGGGCACGCCTACGAGCAGTACTTC
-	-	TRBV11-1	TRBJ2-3	CASSTGTLPPDTQYF	TGTGCCAGCAGCACCGGGACTCTCCCCCCAGATACGCAGTATTTT
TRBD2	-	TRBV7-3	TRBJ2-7	CASSPQAGGGDEQYF	TGTGCCAGCAGCCCCCAAGCGGGGGGGGGGGACGAGCAGTACTTC
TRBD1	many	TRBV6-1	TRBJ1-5	CASSDNRGEPQHF	TGTGCCAGCAGTGATAACAGGGGCGAGCCCCAGCATTTT
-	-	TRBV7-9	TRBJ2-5	CASSFNSVIDREETQYF	TGTGCCAGCAGCTTTAATTCCGTCATAGACAGAGAAGAGACCCAGTACTTC
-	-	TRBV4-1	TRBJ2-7	CASSQVDRSYEQYF	TGCGCCAGCAGCCAAGTTGACAGGTCCTACGAGCAGTACTTC
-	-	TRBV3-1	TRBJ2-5	CASSHVTNQETQYF	TGTGCCAGCAGCCATGTGACAAACCAAGAGACCCAGTACTTC
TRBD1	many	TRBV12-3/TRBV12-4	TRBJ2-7	CASSRSGTGVYEQYF	TGTGCCAGCAGCCGATCCGGGACAGGGGTCTACGAGCAGTACTTC
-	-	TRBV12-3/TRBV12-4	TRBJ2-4	CASSFSTFGGAKNIQYF	TGTGCCAGCAGTTTTAGTACCTTTGGTGGGGCCAAAAACATTCAGTACTTC
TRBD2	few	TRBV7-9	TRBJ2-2	CASSLRGLAGGPRTGELFF	TGTGCCAGCAGCTTACGGGGACTAGCGGGAGGGCCTCGAACCGGGGAGCTGTTTTTT
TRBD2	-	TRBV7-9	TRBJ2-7	CASSLGASGGSSPSWQYF	TGTGCCAGCAGCTTAGGGGCTAGCGGGGGATCCTCCCCTAGTTGGCAGTACTTC
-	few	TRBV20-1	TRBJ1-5	CSARGLSSNQPQHF	TGCAGTGCTCGAGGACTCAGTAGCAATCAGCCCCAGCATTTT
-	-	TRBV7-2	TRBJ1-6	CASSFAGAYSPLHF	TGTGCCAGCAGCTTTGCAGGGGCCTATTCACCCCTCCACTTT
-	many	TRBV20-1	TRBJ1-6	CSVGEDSPLHF	TGCAGTGTCGGGGAGGATTCACCCCTCCACTTT
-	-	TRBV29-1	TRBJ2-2	CSVEVSHANGELFF	TGCAGCGTTGAAGTATCACACGCGAACGGGGAGCTGTTTTTT
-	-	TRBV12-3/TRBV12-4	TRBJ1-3	CASRGGASDGNTIYF	TGTGCCAGCAGAGGCGGAGCGTCCGATGGAAACACCATATATTTT
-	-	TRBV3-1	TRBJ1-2	CASSQTTGFDGYTF	TGTGCCAGCAGCCAAACCACAGGGTTTGATGGCTACACCTTC
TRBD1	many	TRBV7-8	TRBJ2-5	CASSLVRGSGETQYF	TGTGCCAGCAGCTTAGTCAGGGGGTCGGGGGAGACCCAGTACTTC
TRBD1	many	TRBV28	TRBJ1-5	CASSLRQGPPSQPQHF	TGTGCCAGCAGTTTAAGACAGGGACCTCCTTCCCAGCCCCAGCATTTT
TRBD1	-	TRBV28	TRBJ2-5	CASSSTQGSGLAQYF	TGTGCCAGCAGTTCGACACAGGGGAGCGGCCTGGCCCAGTACTTC
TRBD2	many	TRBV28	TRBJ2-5	CASSFLAGAQETQYF	TGTGCCAGCAGTTTCTTAGCGGGCGCGCAAGAGACCCAGTACTTC
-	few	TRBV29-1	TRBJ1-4	CSVERRGAEKLFF	TGCAGCGTTGAGAGGAGGGGTGCGGAAAAACTGTTTTTT
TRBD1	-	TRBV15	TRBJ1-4	CATTPTNRGHEKLFF	TGTGCCACCACTCCAACGAACAGGGGGCATGAAAAACTGTTTTTT
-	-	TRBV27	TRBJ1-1	CASSSSGSTEAFF	TGTGCCAGCAGTTCATCAGGGAGCACTGAAGCTTTCTTT
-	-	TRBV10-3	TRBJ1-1	CAISVQAGTEAFF	TGTGCCATCAGTGTACAGGCCGGGACTGAAGCTTTCTTT
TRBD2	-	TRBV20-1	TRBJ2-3	CSARDLRKGTSISADTQYF	TGCAGTGCTAGAGATCTGAGGAAGGGGACTAGCATATCGGCAGATACGCAGTATTTT